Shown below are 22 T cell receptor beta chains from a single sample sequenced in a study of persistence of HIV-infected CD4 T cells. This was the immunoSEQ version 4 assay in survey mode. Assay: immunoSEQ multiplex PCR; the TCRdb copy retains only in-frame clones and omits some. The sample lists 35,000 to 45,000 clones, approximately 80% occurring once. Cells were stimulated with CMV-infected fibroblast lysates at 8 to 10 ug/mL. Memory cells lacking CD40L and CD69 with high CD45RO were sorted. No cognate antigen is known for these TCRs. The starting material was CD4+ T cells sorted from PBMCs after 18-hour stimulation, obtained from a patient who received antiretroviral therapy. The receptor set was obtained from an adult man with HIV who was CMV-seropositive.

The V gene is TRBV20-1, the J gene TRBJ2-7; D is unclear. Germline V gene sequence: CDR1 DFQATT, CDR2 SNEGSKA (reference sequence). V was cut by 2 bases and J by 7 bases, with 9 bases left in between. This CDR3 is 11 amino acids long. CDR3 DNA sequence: TGCAGTGCTAGACTCTCATTAGAGCAGTACTTC. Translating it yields CSARLSLEQYF.

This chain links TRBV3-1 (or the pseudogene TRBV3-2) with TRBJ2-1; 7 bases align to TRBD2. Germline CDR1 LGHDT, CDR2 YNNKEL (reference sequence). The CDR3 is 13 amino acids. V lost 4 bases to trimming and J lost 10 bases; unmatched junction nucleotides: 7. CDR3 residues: CASSPNQRGEQFF. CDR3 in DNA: TGTGCCAGCAGCCCTAATCAGCGGGGCGAGCAGTTCTTC.

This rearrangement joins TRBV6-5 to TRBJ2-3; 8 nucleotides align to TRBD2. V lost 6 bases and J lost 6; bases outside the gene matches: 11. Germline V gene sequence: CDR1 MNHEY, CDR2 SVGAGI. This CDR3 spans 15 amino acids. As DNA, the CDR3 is TGTGCCAGCAGCAGGACCGGGGGGGCAGGGGATACGCAGTATTTT. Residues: CASSRTGGAGDTQYF.

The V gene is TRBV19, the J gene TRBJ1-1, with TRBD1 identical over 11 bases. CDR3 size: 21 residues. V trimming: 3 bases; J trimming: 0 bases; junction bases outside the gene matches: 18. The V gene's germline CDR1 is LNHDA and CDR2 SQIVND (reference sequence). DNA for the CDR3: TGTGCCAGTAGTATTAGGGCCCAGGGGAGGACAGGGGGCGGGATGAACACTGAAGCTTTCTTT. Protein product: CASSIRAQGRTGGGMNTEAFF.

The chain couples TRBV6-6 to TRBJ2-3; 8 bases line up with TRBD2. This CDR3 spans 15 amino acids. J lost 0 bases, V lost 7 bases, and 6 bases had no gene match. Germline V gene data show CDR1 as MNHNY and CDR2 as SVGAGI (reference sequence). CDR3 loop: CASKGERGSTDTQYF. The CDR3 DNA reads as TGTGCCAGCAAGGGGGAGCGGGGGAGCACAGATACGCAGTATTTT.

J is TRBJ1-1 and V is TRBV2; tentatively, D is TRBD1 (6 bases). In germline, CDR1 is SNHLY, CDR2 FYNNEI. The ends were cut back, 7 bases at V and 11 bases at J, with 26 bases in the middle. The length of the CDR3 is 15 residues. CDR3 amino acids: CASIRPSTGGVRAFF. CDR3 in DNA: TGTGCCAGCATACGCCCGTCGACAGGAGGGGTTCGTGCTTTCTTT. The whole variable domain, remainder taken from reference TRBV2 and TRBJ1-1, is EPEVTQTPSHQVTQMGQEVILRCVPISNHLYFYWYRQILGQKVEFLVSFYNNEISEKSEIFDDQFSVERPDGSNFTLKIRSTKLEDSAMYFCASIRPSTGGVRAFFGQGTRLTVV.

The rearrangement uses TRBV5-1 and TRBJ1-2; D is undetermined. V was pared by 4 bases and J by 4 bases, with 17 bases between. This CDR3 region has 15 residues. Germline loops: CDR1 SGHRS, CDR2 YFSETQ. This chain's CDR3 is CASSPETGVGYGYTF. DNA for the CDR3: TGCGCCAGCAGCCCCGAAACTGGGGTGGGCTATGGCTACACCTTC.

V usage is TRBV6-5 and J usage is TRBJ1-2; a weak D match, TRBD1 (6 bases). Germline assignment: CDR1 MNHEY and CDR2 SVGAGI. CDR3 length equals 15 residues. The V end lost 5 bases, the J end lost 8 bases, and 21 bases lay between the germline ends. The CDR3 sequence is CASSTRDNLPIGYTF. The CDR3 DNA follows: TGTGCCAGCAGTACGCGGGACAACCTACCTATAGGCTACACCTTC.

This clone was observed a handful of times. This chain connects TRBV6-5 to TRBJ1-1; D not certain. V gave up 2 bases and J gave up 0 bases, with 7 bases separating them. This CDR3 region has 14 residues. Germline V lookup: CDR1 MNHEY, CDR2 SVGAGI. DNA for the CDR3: TGTGCCAGCAGTTACGACACCCTGAACACTGAAGCTTTCTTT. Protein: CASSYDTLNTEAFF.

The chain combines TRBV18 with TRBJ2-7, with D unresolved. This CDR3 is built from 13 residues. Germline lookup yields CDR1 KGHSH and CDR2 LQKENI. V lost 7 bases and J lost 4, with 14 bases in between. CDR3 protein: CASFSRNGYEQYF. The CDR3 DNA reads TGTGCCAGCTTTTCACGAAACGGTTACGAGCAGTACTTC.

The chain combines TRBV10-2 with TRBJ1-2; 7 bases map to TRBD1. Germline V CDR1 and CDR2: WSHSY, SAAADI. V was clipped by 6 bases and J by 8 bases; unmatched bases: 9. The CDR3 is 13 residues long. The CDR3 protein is CASRGQDARGYTF. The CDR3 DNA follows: TGCGCCAGCAGAGGACAGGACGCACGGGGCTACACCTTC.

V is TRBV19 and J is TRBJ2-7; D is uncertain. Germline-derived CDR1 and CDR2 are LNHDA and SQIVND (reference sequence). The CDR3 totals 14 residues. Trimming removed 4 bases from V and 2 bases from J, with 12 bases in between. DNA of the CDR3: TGTGCCAGTAGTAGGGATCATAGTACCTACGAGCAGTACTTC. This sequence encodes CASSRDHSTYEQYF.

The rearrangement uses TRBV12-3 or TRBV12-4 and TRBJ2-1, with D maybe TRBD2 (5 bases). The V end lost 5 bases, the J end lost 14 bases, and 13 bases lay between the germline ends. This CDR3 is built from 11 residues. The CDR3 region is CASSLNSREFF. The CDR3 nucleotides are TGTGCCAGCAGTCTAAATTCGAGGGAGTTCTTC.

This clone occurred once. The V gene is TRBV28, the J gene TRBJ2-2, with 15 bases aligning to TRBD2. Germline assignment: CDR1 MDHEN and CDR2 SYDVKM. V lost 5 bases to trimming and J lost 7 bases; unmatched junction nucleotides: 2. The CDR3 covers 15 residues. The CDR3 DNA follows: TGTGCCAGCAGTCGGACTAGCGGGGGGGTCGGGGAGCTGTTTTTT. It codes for CASSRTSGGVGELFF. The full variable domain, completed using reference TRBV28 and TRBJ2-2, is DVKVTQSSRYLVKRTGEKVFLECVQDMDHENMFWYRQDPGLGLRLIYFSYDVKMKEKGDIPEGYSVSREKKERFSLILESASTNQTSMYLCASSRTSGGVGELFFGEGSRLTVL.

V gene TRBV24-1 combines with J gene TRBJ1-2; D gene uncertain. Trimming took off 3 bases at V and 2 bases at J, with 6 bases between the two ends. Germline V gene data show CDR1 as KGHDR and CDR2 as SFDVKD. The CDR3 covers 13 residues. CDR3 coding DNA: TGTGCCACCAGTGATGCTGACAACTATGGCTACACCTTC. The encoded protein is CATSDADNYGYTF.

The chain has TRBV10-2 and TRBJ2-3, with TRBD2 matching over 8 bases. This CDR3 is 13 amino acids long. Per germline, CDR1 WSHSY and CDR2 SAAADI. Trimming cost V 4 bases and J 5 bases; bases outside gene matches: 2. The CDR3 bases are TGCGCCAGCAGTGGGGGACTAGGAGATACGCAGTATTTT. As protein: CASSGGLGDTQYF.

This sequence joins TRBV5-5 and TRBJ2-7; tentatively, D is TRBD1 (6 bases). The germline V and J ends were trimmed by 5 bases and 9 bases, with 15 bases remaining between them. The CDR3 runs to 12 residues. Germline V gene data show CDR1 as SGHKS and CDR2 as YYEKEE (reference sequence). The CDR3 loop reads CASSLIGQMQYF. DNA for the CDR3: TGTGCCAGCAGTCTTATAGGACAGATGCAGTACTTC.

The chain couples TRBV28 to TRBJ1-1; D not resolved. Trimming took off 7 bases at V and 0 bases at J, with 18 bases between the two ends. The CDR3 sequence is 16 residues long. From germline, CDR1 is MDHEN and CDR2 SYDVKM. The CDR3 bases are TGTGCCAGCACCCCCGGGGAAGCAGTGATGAACACTGAAGCTTTCTTT. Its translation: CASTPGEAVMNTEAFF.

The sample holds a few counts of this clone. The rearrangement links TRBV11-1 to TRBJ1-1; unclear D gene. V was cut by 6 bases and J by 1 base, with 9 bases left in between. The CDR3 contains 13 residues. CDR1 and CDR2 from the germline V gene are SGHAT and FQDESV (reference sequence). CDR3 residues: CASSGNRNTEAFF. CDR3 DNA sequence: TGTGCCAGCAGTGGTAACAGGAACACTGAAGCTTTCTTT. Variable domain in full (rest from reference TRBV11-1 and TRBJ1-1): EAEVAQSPRYKITEKSQAVAFWCDPISGHATLYWYRQILGQGPELLVQFQDESVVDDSQLPKDRFSAERLKGVDSTLKIQPAELGDSAMYLCASSGNRNTEAFFGQGTRLTVV.

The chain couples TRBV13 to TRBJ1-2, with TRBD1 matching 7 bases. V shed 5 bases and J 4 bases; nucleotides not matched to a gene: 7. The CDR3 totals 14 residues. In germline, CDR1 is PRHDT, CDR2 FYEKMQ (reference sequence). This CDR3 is CASSLKGTAYGYTF. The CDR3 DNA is TGTGCCAGCAGCCTGAAGGGGACAGCCTATGGCTACACCTTC.

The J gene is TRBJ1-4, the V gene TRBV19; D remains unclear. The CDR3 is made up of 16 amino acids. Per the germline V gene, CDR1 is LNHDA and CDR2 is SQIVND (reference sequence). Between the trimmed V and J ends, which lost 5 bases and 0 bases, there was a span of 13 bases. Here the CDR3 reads CASSAPYRATNEKLFF. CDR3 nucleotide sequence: TGTGCCAGTAGTGCTCCCTACAGAGCAACTAATGAAAAACTGTTTTTT.

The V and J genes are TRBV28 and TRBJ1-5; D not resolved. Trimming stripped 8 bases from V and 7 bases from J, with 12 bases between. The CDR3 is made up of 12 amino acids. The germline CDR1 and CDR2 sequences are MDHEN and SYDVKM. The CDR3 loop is CASGVLRQPQHF. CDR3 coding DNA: TGTGCCAGCGGGGTATTAAGGCAGCCCCAGCATTTT.